These 6 T cell receptor beta chains originate from one sample sequenced in a study of patients and donors after allogeneic stem cell transplantation. A single record per CDR3 protein comes from TCRdb applying MiXCR to the RT-PCR reads. The sample lists about 57,000 distinct CDR3 sequences; roughly 15% were seen once. The sequencing input was blood, either unsorted or a sorted T cell fraction (not recorded which). These receptors came from a human donor who was either an allogeneic HSCT recipient or a stem cell or donor lymphocyte infusion donor (not recorded which). It is not recorded whose cells these are; they may come from a transplant donor.

Points on this clonotype: It may be a read error: a sequence one base away is much more abundant. V is TRBV12-3 or TRBV12-4 and J is TRBJ1-3; D uncertain. Trimming removed 6 bases at V and 10 bases at J, with 10 bases between. The CDR3 totals 11 residues. CDR3 in amino acids: CASSPSETIYF. The CDR3 DNA sequence: TGTGCCAGCAGCCCAAGTGAAACCATATATTTT.

Worth noting for this clonotype: This may be a read error: a much more frequent sequence differs by one nucleotide. The chain combines TRBV6-1 with TRBJ1-1; TRBD1 might be the D (6 bases). The CDR3 spans 15 residues. Germline CDR1 reads MNHNS; CDR2 reads SASEGT. The CDR3 sequence is CASSEWAAGGTEALF. The CDR3 region has the DNA TGTGCCAGCAGTGAATGGGCAGCCGGGGGCACTGAAGCTCTCTTT.

This clonotype was counted only a few times. This chain joins TRBV7-6 and TRBJ2-3; D unresolved. CDR3 length: 16 residues. Trimming left V 5 bases short and J 1 base short, with 16 bases between. Germline V gene data show CDR1 as SGHVS and CDR2 as FNYEAQ. This chain's CDR3 is CASSLLLLEGTDTQYF. The CDR3, as DNA: TGTGCCAGCAGCCTCCTCCTCCTAGAGGGCACAGATACGCAGTATTTT.

This clonotype was seen only a few times. V gene TRBV12-3 or TRBV12-4 combines with J gene TRBJ1-1, with D unresolved. The V end lost 6 bases, the J end lost 11 bases, and 13 bases lay between the germline ends. The CDR3 contains 11 residues. The CDR3 loop reads CASRGLAGAFF. The CDR3 DNA is TGTGCCAGCAGGGGCCTTGCCGGGGCTTTCTTT.

Turning to this clonotype: A much larger clonotype is one base distant, so this may be a read error. The chain recombines TRBV20-1 with TRBJ1-1; the D gene is possibly TRBD1 (5 bases). Looked up from germline, CDR1 is DFQATT and CDR2 is SNEGSKA (reference sequence). The CDR3 length is 13 residues. The CDR3 sequence is CNAPKTVNTEAFF. The CDR3 region has the DNA TGCAATGCCCCTAAGACAGTGAACACTGAAGCTTTCTTT.

This clonotype was seen only a few times. The rearrangement links TRBV11-3 to TRBJ2-3, with a tentative D call TRBD1 (5 bases). Between the trimmed V and J ends, which lost 0 bases and 2 bases, there was a span of 9 bases. Germline-derived CDR1 and CDR2 are SGHNT and YENEEA. The length of the CDR3 is 15 residues. CDR3 DNA: TGTGCCAGCAGCTTAGATCTGACAGCCACAGATACGCAGTATTTT. Protein product: CASSLDLTATDTQYF.